This entry lists 4 T cell receptor beta chains sequenced from one sample in a study of shared clonotypes between healthy human individuals. The repertoire was sequenced with immunoSEQ multiplex PCR; TCRdb's copy has only in-frame clones and lacks some. In the table there are over 2 million clones, about 90% of which are singletons. The source material was naive CD4+ T cells from PBMCs. Subset denoted: CD45RA+ positively selected. These receptors were obtained from a man aged 18-30 years in good health. Some clones in this sample may be carry-over from other donors' samples.

The sample holds one count of this clone. J is TRBJ2-5 and V is TRBV11-2, with TRBD2 identical over 8 bases. The J call may be faulty, since TRBJ2-7 better matches the DNA end. Germline V gene data show CDR1 as SGHAT and CDR2 as FQNNGV. The length of the CDR3 is 15 residues. The CDR3: CASSPVLLAGHEQYF. CDR3 DNA sequence: TGTGCCAGCAGCCCCGTTCTCCTAGCGGGCCACGAGCAGTACTTC.

The rearrangement links TRBV9 to TRBJ2-3; 7 bases map to TRBD2. CDR3 length equals 16 residues. V shed 3 bases, J shed 4 bases, and the junction held 11 bases outside the gene matches. CDR1 SGDLS and CDR2 YYNGEE come from the germline V gene. The CDR3: CASSAHVGLVADTQYF. CDR3 sequence (DNA): TGTGCCAGCAGCGCTCACGTTGGACTAGTCGCAGATACGCAGTATTTT.

The genes are TRBV19 and TRBJ1-5; a weak D match, TRBD1 (6 bases). The CDR3 is 16 amino acids. V lost 2 bases to trimming and J lost 1 base, with 12 bases between them. Germline V lookup: CDR1 LNHDA, CDR2 SQIVND (reference sequence). The CDR3 nucleotides read TGTGCCAGTAGTATAAGGGCACAGGGAAGCAATCAGCCCCAGCATTTT. Translated, it gives CASSIRAQGSNQPQHF.

The chain employs TRBV6-5 and TRBJ2-3; D is tentatively TRBD1 or TRBD2 (5 bases each). The CDR3 runs 15 residues. Germline V lookup: CDR1 MNHEY, CDR2 SVGAGI. V dropped 0 bases and J dropped 10 bases, with 17 bases sitting between them. The CDR3 reads CASSYSGALQGAQYF. For the CDR3, the DNA is TGTGCCAGCAGTTACTCCGGGGCCCTCCAAGGGGCGCAGTATTTT.